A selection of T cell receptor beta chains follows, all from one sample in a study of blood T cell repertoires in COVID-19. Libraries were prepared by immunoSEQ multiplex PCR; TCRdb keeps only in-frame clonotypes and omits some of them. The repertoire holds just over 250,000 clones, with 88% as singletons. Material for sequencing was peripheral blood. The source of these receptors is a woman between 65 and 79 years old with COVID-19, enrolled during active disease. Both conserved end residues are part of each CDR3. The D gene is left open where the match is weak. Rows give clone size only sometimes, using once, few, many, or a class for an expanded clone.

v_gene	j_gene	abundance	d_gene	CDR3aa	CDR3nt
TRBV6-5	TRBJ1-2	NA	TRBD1	CASTPAGQSNYGYTF	TGTGCCAGCACCCCTGCGGGACAGAGTAACTATGGCTACACCTTC
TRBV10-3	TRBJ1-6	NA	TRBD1	CAIKVTGPDSPLHF	TGTGCCATCAAGGTGACAGGGCCCGATTCACCCCTCCACTTT
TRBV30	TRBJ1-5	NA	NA	CACSTGVSNQPQHF	TGTGCCTGCAGCACCGGGGTTAGCAATCAGCCCCAGCATTTT
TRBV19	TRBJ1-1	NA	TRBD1	CASSIIGTVTEAFF	TGTGCCAGTAGTATTATAGGGACAGTTACTGAAGCTTTCTTT
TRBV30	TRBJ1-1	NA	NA	CALRQTLNTEAFF	TGTGCCTTGCGTCAGACACTGAACACTGAAGCTTTCTTT
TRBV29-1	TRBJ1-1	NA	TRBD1	CSVTGNADTEAFF	TGCAGCGTGACAGGGAATGCGGACACTGAAGCTTTCTTT
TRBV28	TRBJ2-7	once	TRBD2	CASSVPPGLAVAYEQYF	TGTGCCAGCAGCGTACCGCCGGGACTAGCGGTAGCCTACGAGCAGTACTTC
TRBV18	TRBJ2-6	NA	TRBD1	CASSPGTGPYVLTF	TGTGCCAGCTCACCGGGGACAGGGCCCTATGTCCTGACTTTC
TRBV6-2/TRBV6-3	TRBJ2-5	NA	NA	CASSFRETQYF	TGTGCCAGCAGTTTTAGAGAGACCCAGTACTTC
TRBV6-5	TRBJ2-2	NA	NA	CASSPSQYSGELFF	TGTGCCAGCAGTCCCTCTCAGTATTCCGGGGAGCTGTTTTTT
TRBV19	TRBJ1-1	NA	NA	CASSIVGAETEAFF	TGTGCCAGTAGTATAGTAGGGGCTGAGACTGAAGCTTTCTTT
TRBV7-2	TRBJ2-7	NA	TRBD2	CASSLSIAGAFYEQYF	TGTGCCAGCAGCTTGTCTATAGCGGGAGCTTTCTACGAGCAGTACTTC
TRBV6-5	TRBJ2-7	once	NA	CASSKDSDYEQYF	TGTGCCAGCAGTAAGGACAGCGACTACGAGCAGTACTTC
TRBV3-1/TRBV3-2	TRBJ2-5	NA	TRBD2	CASSPPGLAGGPWETQYF	TGTGCCAGCAGCCCTCCGGGACTAGCGGGAGGGCCGTGGGAGACCCAGTACTTC
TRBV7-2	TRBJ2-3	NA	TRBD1	CASSPRRGQANTDTQYF	TGTGCCAGCAGCCCACGAAGGGGGCAGGCTAACACAGATACGCAGTATTTT
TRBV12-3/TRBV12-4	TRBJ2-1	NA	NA	CASSLAQSSEQFF	TGTGCCAGCAGTTTAGCGCAAAGCTCAGAGCAGTTCTTC
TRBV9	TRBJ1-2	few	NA	CASSVAGARGYTF	TGTGCCAGCAGCGTAGCAGGGGCTCGAGGCTACACCTTC
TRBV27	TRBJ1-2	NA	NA	CASSDPNTYGYTF	TGTGCCAGCAGTGATCCAAACACCTATGGCTACACCTTC
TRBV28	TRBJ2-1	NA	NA	CASSAIATASYNEQFF	TGTGCCAGCAGTGCTATAGCGACCGCCTCCTACAATGAGCAGTTCTTC
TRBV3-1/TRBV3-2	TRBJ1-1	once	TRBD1	CASSLGQGITEAFF	TGTGCCAGCAGCCTAGGACAGGGAATCACTGAAGCTTTCTTT
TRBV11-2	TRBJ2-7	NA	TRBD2	CASSLRSGVLAGTGEQYF	TGTGCCAGCAGCTTACGTTCTGGGGTACTAGCGGGAACGGGTGAGCAGTACTTC
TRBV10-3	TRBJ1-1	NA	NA	CAISQGTEAFF	TGTGCCATCAGCCAGGGGACTGAAGCTTTCTTT
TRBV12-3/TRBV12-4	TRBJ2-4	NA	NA	CASTEGGNIQYF	TGTGCCAGCACCGAGGGAGGAAACATTCAGTACTTC
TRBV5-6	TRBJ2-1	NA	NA	CASSPSVQLQYNEQFF	TGTGCCAGCAGCCCCAGCGTGCAGCTTCAATACAATGAGCAGTTCTTC
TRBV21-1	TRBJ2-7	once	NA	CASSKVRQEDYEQYF	TGTGCCAGCAGCAAAGTGAGACAGGAGGACTACGAGCAGTACTTC
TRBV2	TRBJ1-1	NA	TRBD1	CASKAGTGVISEAFF	TGTGCCAGCAAAGCCGGGACAGGGGTTATCAGTGAAGCTTTCTTT
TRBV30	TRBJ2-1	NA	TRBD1	CAWRPGTDSYNEQFF	TGTGCCTGGAGACCCGGGACAGATTCCTACAATGAGCAGTTCTTC
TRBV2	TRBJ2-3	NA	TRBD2	CASSALAGGSTDTQYF	TGTGCCAGCAGTGCCCTCGCGGGAGGGAGCACAGATACGCAGTATTTT
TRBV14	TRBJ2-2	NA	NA	CASSPRTDVRTGELFF	TGTGCCAGCAGCCCTAGGACAGATGTTCGGACCGGGGAGCTGTTTTTT
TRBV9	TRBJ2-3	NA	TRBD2	CASSVSSGSVADTQYF	TGTGCCAGCAGCGTGAGTAGCGGGAGTGTTGCAGATACGCAGTATTTT
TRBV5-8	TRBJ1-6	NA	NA	CASSSGTGLSYNSPLHF	TGTGCCAGCAGCTCGGGCACGGGACTCAGCTATAATTCACCCCTCCACTTT
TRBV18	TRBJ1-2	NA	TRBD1	CASSPQGGYGYTF	TGTGCCAGCTCACCTCAGGGGGGCTATGGCTACACCTTC
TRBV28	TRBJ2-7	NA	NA	CASSLQGFGNEQYF	TGTGCCAGCAGTTTACAGGGGTTTGGGAACGAGCAGTACTTC
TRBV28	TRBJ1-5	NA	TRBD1	CASREQGAGNQPQHF	TGTGCCAGCAGGGAACAGGGGGCGGGCAATCAGCCCCAGCATTTT
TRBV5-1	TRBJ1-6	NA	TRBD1	CASSLGQGDYPLHF	TGCGCCAGCAGCTTAGGACAGGGTGATTACCCCCTCCACTTT
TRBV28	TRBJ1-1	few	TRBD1	CASSLSGTGDSEAFF	TGTGCCAGCAGTTTATCTGGGACAGGGGACTCTGAAGCTTTCTTT
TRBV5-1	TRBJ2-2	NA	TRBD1	CASNLGTGVTGELFF	TGCGCCAGCAACCTCGGGACAGGGGTCACCGGGGAGCTGTTTTTT